This T cell receptor (beta chain) derives from a study of a mutant IDH1 vaccine in newly diagnosed glioma. Study summary: A roughly 62% male, approximately 38% female split and a mean age of about 40 years characterized treated patients.

There are a few counts of this clone. The target antigen is unknown. The CDR3 has 16 amino acids. V dropped 1 base and J dropped 1 base, with 14 bases sitting between them. Germline CDR1 reads SGHDT; CDR2 reads YYEEEE. Time point noted: week 5, during vaccination. Every vaccination contained 300 ug of the mutant IDH1 20-mer peptide and was paired with topical imiquimod. Profiled with immunoSEQ multiplex PCR; TCRdb holds only in-frame clones, not every one. The sample records 39,000 or so clones, about four fifths being singletons. V usage is TRBV5-6 and J usage is TRBJ1-1, with D possibly being TRBD1 (6 bases). The TCR originated in a man between 35 and 55 years old with glioma. Sequencing used PBMCs, obtained from a glioma patient whose treatment included an IDH1 peptide vaccine. The CDR3, as DNA: TGTGCCAGCAGCTTGCCACCCACAGGGCAGAACACTGAAGCTTTCTTT. As protein: CASSLPPTGQNTEAFF. The whole variable domain, remainder taken from reference TRBV5-6 and TRBJ1-1, is DAGVTQSPTHLIKTRGQQVTLRCSPKSGHDTVSWYQQALGQGPQFIFQYYEEEERQRGNFPDRFSGHQFPNYSSELNVNALLLGDSALYLCASSLPPTGQNTEAFFGQGTRLTVV.